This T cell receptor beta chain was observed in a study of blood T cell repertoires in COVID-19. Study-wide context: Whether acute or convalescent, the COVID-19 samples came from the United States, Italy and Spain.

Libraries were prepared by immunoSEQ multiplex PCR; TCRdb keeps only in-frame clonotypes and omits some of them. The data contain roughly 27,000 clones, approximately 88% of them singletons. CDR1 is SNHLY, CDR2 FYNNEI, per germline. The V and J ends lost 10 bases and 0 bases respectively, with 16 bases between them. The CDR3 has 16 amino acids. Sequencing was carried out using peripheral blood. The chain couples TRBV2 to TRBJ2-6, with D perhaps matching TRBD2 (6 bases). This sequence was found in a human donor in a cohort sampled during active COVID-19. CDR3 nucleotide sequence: TGTGCCATCCCTGGGCAGGACTACTCTGGGGCCAACGTCCTGACTTTC. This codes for CAIPGQDYSGANVLTF.